This TCR beta chain was sequenced for a study of T cell repertoires in cytomegalovirus infection. Study outcomes and limitations: In two of eight donors, the top clonotype was HLA-C-restricted CMV-specific.

This clonotype was seen more than once but under ten times. Its antigen is unidentified. Trimming cost V 3 bases and J 0 bases, with 8 bases left between them. Germline V gene sequence: CDR1 LNHDA, CDR2 SQIVND (reference sequence). The CDR3 has 15 amino acids. TCRdb recomputed calls from the reads with MiXCR, one row per CDR3 protein. The sample contains around 130,000 distinct CDR3 sequences, more than 20% of which appear only once. Sequencing was carried out using PBMCs, sequenced either directly or after in vitro stimulation (not recorded which). The receptor was derived from a human donor in good health (CMV status not recorded). Some clones in this sample may be carry-over from other donors' samples. This chain uses TRBV19 with TRBJ1-4; D not resolved. The CDR3 loop is CASSILTATNEKLFF. The CDR3 bases are TGTGCCAGTAGTATTTTGACGGCAACTAATGAAAAACTGTTTTTT. The variable domain in full, completed from reference TRBV19 and TRBJ1-4, reads DGGITQSPKYLFRKEGQNVTLSCEQNLNHDAMYWYRQDPGQGLRLIYYSQIVNDFQKGDIAEGYSVSREKKESFPLTVTSAQKNPTAFYLCASSILTATNEKLFFGSGTQLSVL.